The rows below give T cell receptor beta chains drawn from one sample of a study of cytomegalovirus exposure and HLA in healthy donors. The assay was immunoSEQ multiplex PCR, and TCRdb's table has in-frame clones only and misses some. The data hold around 130,000 clones, with around 80% observed a single time. The sequencing input was PBMCs. All receptors come from a human donor in good health. CDR3s include the opening cysteine and the closing phenylalanine or tryptophan. A D gene is named only where the DNA matches it firmly. The size of a clone is reported for some rows only, either as once, few or many, or as a class for expanded clones.

d_call	v_call	clone_size	j_call	cdr3_nt	cdr3_aa
TRBD2	TRBV5-1	.	TRBJ2-5	TGCGCCAGCAGCTGGGGTCTAGCGGGGGGGCCTAAAGAAGAGACCCAGTACTTC	CASSWGLAGGPKEETQYF
.	TRBV6-5	.	TRBJ1-2	TGTGCCAGCACCTTACTCGTGAGAGCTAACTATGGCTACACCTTC	CASTLLVRANYGYTF
TRBD1	TRBV19	.	TRBJ2-2	TGTGCCACTAGGACAGGGGCGGGCACCGGGGAGCTGTTTTTT	CATRTGAGTGELFF
.	TRBV11-2	.	TRBJ2-7	TGTGCCAGCAGCTTAGGGCACAGCGAGCAGTACTTC	CASSLGHSEQYF
.	TRBV6-6	few	TRBJ1-2	TGTGCCAGCACCCCCCGGGGGGGCGCAAGTCGAGGCTACACCTTC	CASTPRGGASRGYTF
.	TRBV19	.	TRBJ1-2	TGTGCCAGTAGTATCGCGGCGGGGCCAGCTAACTATGGCTACACCTTC	CASSIAAGPANYGYTF
.	TRBV29-1	.	TRBJ2-7	TGCAGCGTTGGCCCCCAATTTGGGCACGAGCAGTACTTC	CSVGPQFGHEQYF
.	TRBV7-8	.	TRBJ1-3	TGTGCCAGCAGCTTATTTACGGAGGGCCCCAACTCTGGAAACACCATATATTTT	CASSLFTEGPNSGNTIYF
.	TRBV29-1	once	TRBJ2-7	TGCAGCGTTGAGATCGGGGGATACTCCTACGAGCAGTACTTC	CSVEIGGYSYEQYF
TRBD1	TRBV19	many	TRBJ1-4	TGTGCCAGTAACCGGGGACAGGGCGGTGAAAAACTGTTTTTT	CASNRGQGGEKLFF
.	TRBV4-2	few	TRBJ1-1	TGTGCCAGCAGCCAAGCGAGTGGAAGGGGCACTGAAGCTTTCTTT	CASSQASGRGTEAFF
.	TRBV7-8	.	TRBJ1-6	TGTGCCAGCAGCCAAAATTCACCCCTCCACTTT	CASSQNSPLHF
TRBD2	TRBV6-5	.	TRBJ2-1	TGTGCCAGCAGCCGTTGGACTAGCGGGGGGGATGAGCAGTTCTTC	CASSRWTSGGDEQFF
.	TRBV5-8	.	TRBJ2-7	TGTGCCAGCAGCTTGGCCGGGACAATCTACGAGCAGTACTTC	CASSLAGTIYEQYF
TRBD1	TRBV10-3	.	TRBJ2-7	TGTGCCATCAGTGAGTCGATCGGGACAGGTTTGGACGAGCAGTACTTC	CAISESIGTGLDEQYF
.	TRBV5-1	.	TRBJ2-4	TGCGCCAGCAGCTTGTCAGGGTGGTTTGACATTCAGTACTTC	CASSLSGWFDIQYF
.	TRBV29-1	few	TRBJ1-1	TGCAGCGTACCGGGACACGAAGCTTTCTTT	CSVPGHEAFF
TRBD1	TRBV5-1	.	TRBJ2-7	TGCGCCAGCAGCATCGGACAGGGTTTATTCTACGAGCAGTACTTC	CASSIGQGLFYEQYF
.	TRBV5-1	.	TRBJ1-1	TGCGCCAGCAGCTTGGAGCCAAACACTGAAGCTTTCTTT	CASSLEPNTEAFF
TRBD1	TRBV5-1	.	TRBJ1-4	TGCGCCAGCAGCTTGGGCGACAGGGCGGGGGGGTATGAAAAACTGTTTTTT	CASSLGDRAGGYEKLFF
.	TRBV9	.	TRBJ1-4	TGTGCCAGCAGCGGGGCCTGGGGCGAAAAACTGTTTTTT	CASSGAWGEKLFF
.	TRBV5-8	.	TRBJ1-5	TGTGCCAGCAGCTCCGCCCGGGAACAGCCCCAGCATTTT	CASSSAREQPQHF
TRBD1	TRBV25-1	.	TRBJ2-3	TGTGCCAGCAGTGAGGGCAGGGGGCGAGGCACAGATACGCAGTATTTT	CASSEGRGRGTDTQYF
.	TRBV6-5	.	TRBJ1-3	TGTGCCAGCAGTTTGCAGGGGTCTGGAAACACCATATATTTT	CASSLQGSGNTIYF
.	TRBV6-1	.	TRBJ1-2	TGTGCCAGCAGTGAAGCGTGGACAGAAGGCTATGGCTACACCTTC	CASSEAWTEGYGYTF
.	TRBV10-2	.	TRBJ1-3	TGCGCCAGCACCGCAGGGGTCACCTCTGGAAACACCATATATTTT	CASTAGVTSGNTIYF
.	TRBV5-1	.	TRBJ2-7	TGCGCCAGCAGCTTGGATACCAGATCCGCAAGTTCATGGTTC	CASSLDTRSASSWF
.	TRBV25-1	.	TRBJ2-1	TGTGCCAGCACTGGGTCGGGGAGCTCCTACAATGAGCAGTTCTTC	CASTGSGSSYNEQFF
TRBD1	TRBV19	once	TRBJ1-6	TGTGCCAGTAGTCTCGAGGGACAGGGGGCTTCACCCCTCCACTTT	CASSLEGQGASPLHF
TRBD2	TRBV10-2	.	TRBJ2-4	TGCGCCAGCTGCACTAGCGGGGGGACCAACATTCAGTACTTC	CASCTSGGTNIQYF
.	TRBV5-6	few	TRBJ2-7	TGTGCCAGCAGCTCCGAACGGGGGTTGGAGCAGTACTTC	CASSSERGLEQYF
.	TRBV9	.	TRBJ2-2	TGTGCCAGCAGCGCCCCCGTGGACAGTGTCACCGGGGAGCTGTTTTTT	CASSAPVDSVTGELFF
.	TRBV5-4	.	TRBJ1-2	TGTGCCAGCAGCCGACCAGGGCATGGCTACACCTTC	CASSRPGHGYTF
TRBD2	TRBV2	.	TRBJ2-1	TGTGCCAGCAGGAAGGGACTAGCGGATTACAATGAGCAGTTCTTC	CASRKGLADYNEQFF
.	TRBV7-9	.	TRBJ2-5	TGTGCCAGCAGCCGCCAAGAGACCCAGTACTTC	CASSRQETQYF
TRBD1	TRBV27	.	TRBJ2-7	TGTGCCAGCAGTTTAGACAGGGGGGGAACCTACGAGCAGTACTTC	CASSLDRGGTYEQYF
.	TRBV7-9	few	TRBJ1-4	TGTGCCAGCAGCCGAGACAGGTCCAAGGAAAAACTGTTTTTT	CASSRDRSKEKLFF
.	TRBV5-4	.	TRBJ2-3	TGTGCCAGCAGCTTGGCCAACCGCGTACTAAGCACAGATACGCAGTATTTT	CASSLANRVLSTDTQYF
TRBD1	TRBV4-1	.	TRBJ2-2	TGCGCCAGCACCGATTTCAGGGGGCGTCAAACCGGGGAGCTGTTTTTT	CASTDFRGRQTGELFF
TRBD1	TRBV4-1	.	TRBJ1-2	TGCGCCAGCAGCCCCGGACAGGGACCAGGACGGGGCTGCACCTTC	CASSPGQGPGRGCTF
.	TRBV19	.	TRBJ1-5	TGTGCCAGTGTGGAGGCCGAACCCGATCAGCCCCAGCATTTT	CASVEAEPDQPQHF
TRBD2	TRBV9	.	TRBJ2-1	TGTGCCAGCAGCCCGCTGGGACTAGCGGGGGATGAGCAGTTCTTC	CASSPLGLAGDEQFF
TRBD1	TRBV15	.	TRBJ2-3	TGTGCCACCAGCAGAAAGGACAGGGTTTTCGGAGATACGCAGTATTTT	CATSRKDRVFGDTQYF
TRBD1	TRBV11-2	.	TRBJ2-1	TGTGCCAGCAGCTTAGATCATGAGGTCGGGACAGGGGGCTTTTTCTTC	CASSLDHEVGTGGFFF
.	TRBV18	.	TRBJ1-2	TGTGCCAGCTCACCGCTAGACAGTTTGGGCTACACCTTC	CASSPLDSLGYTF
TRBD1	TRBV5-8	.	TRBJ2-6	TGTGCCAGCAGCTGGGACAGGACGGGGGCCAACGTCCTGACTTTC	CASSWDRTGANVLTF
.	TRBV5-1	.	TRBJ1-3	TGTGCCAGCAGCTTGGCCGCCAGCTCTGGAAACACCATATATTTT	CASSLAASSGNTIYF
.	TRBV4-2	.	TRBJ2-3	TGTGCCAGCAGCCAAGATCTAGGCCAGAGCACAGATACGCAGTATTTT	CASSQDLGQSTDTQYF
TRBD1	TRBV5-6	few	TRBJ1-4	TGTGCCAGCAGCGTCGGGACAGGGGGGGAAAAACTGTTTTTT	CASSVGTGGEKLFF
.	TRBV4-1	.	TRBJ1-5	TGCGCCAGCAGCCAAGATCAGAACATGCCCAATCAGCCCCAGCATTTT	CASSQDQNMPNQPQHF